This T cell receptor (beta chain) derives from a study of T cell clonotyping in hematopoietic cell transplantation. At the level of the study: Cytoreduction preceded collection of pretransplant recipient samples.

TCRdb's table, derived via immunoSEQ multiplex PCR, lists solely in-frame clones and lacks some. The table has around 21,000 clones, approximately 75% seen once. The ends were cut back, 6 bases at V and 0 bases at J, with 6 bases in the middle. Per the germline V gene, CDR1 is SNHLY and CDR2 is FYNNEI. The CDR3 runs 13 residues. The time point here: recipient sample about 28 days before transplant, after cytoreduction. Overall study results and limits: Broader posttransplant TCR repertoire diversity was predicted by graft donor and pretransplant recipient Inverse Simpson Index values. Few recipient clonotypes overlapped donors; over 97% were de novo at given depth.

Note on this clone: Its antigen is not identified.

This TCR was sampled from a man between 60 and 70 years old with acute myeloid leukemia. Some clones in this sample may be carry-over from other donors' samples. The chain couples TRBV2 to TRBJ1-5; D call uncertain. The input for sequencing was peripheral blood mononuclear cells, taken before stem cell transplant. The CDR3 region has the DNA TGTGCCAGCAGGAGGGATAGCAATCAGCCCCAGCATTTT. The encoded protein is CASRRDSNQPQHF.